A single sample is the source of the 9 T cell receptor beta chains below, sequenced in a study of T cells in Graves' hyperthyroidism and ophthalmopathy. Researchers took RNA transcripts and amplified the TCR beta CDR3 regions from them. An initial round of RT-PCR targeting the TCR CDR3 relied on the HTBI primer set. TCRdb re-analysed the multiplex PCR reads in MiXCR, keeping a single row per CDR3 protein. Of about 540,000 distinct CDR3 sequences listed, roughly 46% are singletons. Specimen: peripheral blood or thyroid tissue (not recorded which). The origin of the receptors is a woman between 18 and 29 years old with Graves' hyperthyroidism.

This clonotype was detected only once. CDR3 nucleotides: TGTGCCTGGAGTGGTTCAGGCTATAGCTCCTACGAGCAGTACTTC. Amino acids: CAWSGSGYSSYEQYF. This chain joins TRBV30 and TRBJ2-7; D ambiguous. The length of the CDR3 is 15 residues. Germline loops: CDR1 GTSNPN, CDR2 SVGIG (reference sequence). Trimming took off 1 base at V and 0 bases at J, with 13 bases between the two ends.

This clonotype was picked up many times. The chain recombines TRBV3-1 with TRBJ2-2; TRBD2 matches 8 bases. The CDR3 sequence is 14 residues long. Germline CDR1 reads LGHDT; CDR2 reads YNNKEL (reference sequence). Trimming cost V 8 bases and J 4 bases; bases outside gene matches: 6. The CDR3 is CASGSTSATGELFF. CDR3 bases: TGTGCCAGCGGGTCGACTAGCGCCACCGGGGAGCTGTTTTTT.

This clonotype has just a few counts. CDR3 DNA: TGCGCCAGCAGCTCCGGGACAGGGCCCCAAGAGACCCAGTACTTC. The encoded protein is CASSSGTGPQETQYF. The chain couples TRBV5-1 to TRBJ2-5; TRBD1 aligns across 9 bases. The CDR3 sequence is 15 residues long. The germline CDR1 and CDR2 sequences are SGHRS and YFSETQ. The V and J ends lost 3 bases and 1 base, in that order; junction bases with no gene match: 4.

There are many counts of this clonotype. V gene TRBV10-2 combines with J gene TRBJ2-7; possibly TRBD1 for D (5 bases). This CDR3 comprises 15 residues. CDR1 WSHSY and CDR2 SAAADI come from the germline V gene. The V end was cut by 8 bases, the J end by 0 bases, with 17 bases between. CDR3 in amino acids: CASSTRSGFSYEQYF. The DNA for the CDR3 is TGCGCCAGCTCCACTCGTTCAGGGTTCTCCTACGAGCAGTACTTC.

The V and J genes are TRBV6-5 and TRBJ2-5; TRBD2 matches at 14 bases. This CDR3 spans 15 amino acids. CDR1 and CDR2 from the germline V gene are MNHEY and SVGAGI. With 6 bases clipped from V and 5 bases from J, the junction kept 5 bases outside the gene matches. In DNA form, the CDR3 reads TGTGCCAGCAGCGGGACTAGCGGGAGCCGGGAGACCCAGTACTTC. Protein product: CASSGTSGSRETQYF.

This clonotype was counted between two and nine times. The rearrangement links TRBV6-1 to TRBJ1-1; D not certain. Per germline, CDR1 MNHNS and CDR2 SASEGT. V lost 1 base and J lost 1, with 7 bases in between. The CDR3 sequence is 14 residues long. CDR3 nucleotides: TGTGCCAGCAGTGAAGGTCAGTGGAACACTGAAGCTTTCTTT. Translating gives CASSEGQWNTEAFF.

The chain has TRBV7-3 and TRBJ2-3; TRBD1 matches 10 bases. The CDR3 covers 16 residues. The germline V gene encodes CDR1 SGHTA and CDR2 FQGTGA. V lost 1 base to trimming and J lost 2 bases; unmatched junction nucleotides: 3. In nucleotides, the CDR3 is TGTGCCAGCAGCTTAAGGGGACAGGGGTACACAGATACGCAGTATTTT. Amino acid sequence: CASSLRGQGYTDTQYF.

This clonotype was seen at least ten times. In DNA form, the CDR3 reads TGTGCCAGTAGTAGGTTCGAGGGTATGGGTGAAGCTTTCTTT. The encoded protein is CASSRFEGMGEAFF. This chain uses TRBV19 with TRBJ1-1; D is unresolved. The CDR3 contains 14 residues. V lost 4 bases to trimming and J lost 7 bases, with 16 bases between them. The germline gives CDR1 LNHDA, CDR2 SQIVND (reference sequence). Supplemented by reference TRBV19 and TRBJ1-1, the full variable domain reads DGGITQSPKYLFRKEGQNVTLSCEQNLNHDAMYWYRQDPGQGLRLIYYSQIVNDFQKGDIAEGYSVSREKKESFPLTVTSAQKNPTAFYLCASSRFEGMGEAFFGQGTRLTVV.

This clonotype was observed a handful of times. A much more abundant neighbour one base away suggests this may be a read error. The CDR3 bases are TGTGCCAACAGCTTGGGGACAGGTATCTATGGCTACACCTTC. Protein sequence: CANSLGTGIYGYTF. This chain connects TRBV7-9 to TRBJ1-2; 8 bases agree with TRBD1. CDR3 size: 14 residues. Per the germline V gene, CDR1 is SEHNR and CDR2 is FQNEAQ (reference sequence).